This T cell receptor beta chain is from a study of T cell responses to AZD1222 COVID-19 vaccine. Produced via immunoSEQ multiplex PCR; TCRdb's table is partial and in-frame only. The profile shows over 75,000 clones, about 88% of them singletons. The CDR3 sequence is 18 residues long. Germline lookup yields CDR1 SEHNR and CDR2 FQNEAQ (reference sequence). With V trimmed by 4 bases and J by 6 bases, 9 bases remained unmatched. The specimen was peripheral blood, collected on day 0 of AZD1222 vaccination. The clonotype comes from an adult in good health. This chain joins TRBV7-9 and TRBJ2-2; the match to TRBD2 covers 15 bases. DNA for the CDR3: TGTGCCAGCAGCTCTGGACTAGCGGGAGGGAGATCGCCCGGGGAGCTGTTTTTT. This translates into CASSSGLAGGRSPGELFF. Full variable domain (missing parts from reference TRBV7-9 and TRBJ2-2): DTGVSQNPRHKITKRGQNVTFRCDPISEHNRLYWYRQTLGQGPEFLTYFQNEAQLEKSRLLSDRFSAERPKGSFSTLEIQRTEQGDSAMYLCASSSGLAGGRSPGELFFGEGSRLTVL.